The next 15 T cell receptor beta chains were all read from a single sample in a study of cytomegalovirus exposure and HLA in healthy donors. The study ran its PCR with 60 Vbeta and 13 Jbeta primers. Profiling relied on immunoSEQ multiplex PCR, and the TCRdb table lists in-frame clones only, not all of them. The table lists 160,000 or so clones, approximately 80% of them singletons, with less than 2.5% in the top ten. Sequences were obtained from PBMCs. The source is a man aged 45-65 years in good health and CMV-seropositive.

The gene calls are TRBV11-2 and TRBJ2-2; possibly TRBD1 for D (6 bases). Germline V CDR1 and CDR2: SGHAT, FQNNGV. The CDR3 covers 16 residues. V shed 4 bases and J shed 1 base, with 13 bases lying between them. CDR3 protein: CASSSALTGNTGELFF. The DNA for the CDR3 is TGTGCCAGCAGCTCCGCCCTGACAGGGAACACCGGGGAGCTGTTTTTT.

This rearrangement joins TRBV9 to TRBJ1-1, with D possibly TRBD1 on 5 matching bases. Germline CDR1 and CDR2: SGDLS and YYNGEE. CDR3 size: 12 residues. V lost 4 bases to trimming and J lost 2 bases, with 6 bases between them. The CDR3 reads CASSRGNTEAFF. Written as DNA, the CDR3 is TGTGCCAGCAGCAGGGGCAACACTGAAGCTTTCTTT.

V and J are TRBV4-3 and TRBJ1-2; D ambiguous. The CDR3 sequence is 14 residues long. The V end lost 0 bases, the J end lost 3 bases, and 8 bases lay between the germline ends. Germline loops: CDR1 LGHNA, CDR2 YSLEER. The CDR3 DNA is TGCGCCAGCAGCCAAGATTCGGCGGACTATGGCTACACCTTC. Protein sequence: CASSQDSADYGYTF.

The chain links TRBV19 to TRBJ1-5, with no clear D. V lost 5 bases and J lost 3, with 14 bases in between. The CDR3 loop spans 15 amino acids. In germline, CDR1 is LNHDA, CDR2 SQIVND (reference sequence). This CDR3 is CASSYLVGYNQPQHF. CDR3 sequence (DNA): TGTGCCAGTAGTTACTTGGTGGGCTACAATCAGCCCCAGCATTTT. Drawing the rest from reference TRBV19 and TRBJ1-5, the complete variable domain is DGGITQSPKYLFRKEGQNVTLSCEQNLNHDAMYWYRQDPGQGLRLIYYSQIVNDFQKGDIAEGYSVSREKKESFPLTVTSAQKNPTAFYLCASSYLVGYNQPQHFGDGTRLSIL.

The rearrangement uses TRBV19 and TRBJ1-5; maybe TRBD1 (6 bases). The CDR3 has 13 residues. Germline V lookup: CDR1 LNHDA, CDR2 SQIVND (reference sequence). The V and J ends lost 7 bases and 7 bases respectively, with 14 bases between them. The CDR3 DNA is TGTGCCAGTAACCACAGGGAAAGCCAGCCCCAGCATTTT. This translates into CASNHRESQPQHF.

V is TRBV9 and J is TRBJ2-5, with 14 nucleotides matching TRBD2. The CDR3 consists of 20 residues. J lost 1 base, V lost 1 base, and 12 bases had no gene match. From germline, CDR1 is SGDLS and CDR2 YYNGEE. The CDR3 is CASSVPDSSTSGGAQETQYF. Here the CDR3 DNA reads TGTGCCAGCAGCGTACCCGACTCCTCGACTAGCGGGGGGGCCCAAGAGACCCAGTACTTC.

The rearrangement links TRBV4-1 to TRBJ2-3; no firm D call. V lost 0 bases and J lost 2, with 15 bases in between. Germline CDR1 MGHRA, CDR2 YSYEKL. The CDR3 consists of 17 residues. This chain's CDR3 is CASSQERSAAFTDTQYF. DNA of the CDR3: TGCGCCAGCAGCCAAGAGAGAAGCGCCGCCTTCACAGATACGCAGTATTTT.

This clone was observed a single time. The chain recombines TRBV29-1 with TRBJ1-1; the D gene is possibly TRBD1 (5 bases). This CDR3 is built from 12 residues. Per the germline V gene, CDR1 is SQVTM and CDR2 is ANQGSEA. V was cut by 4 bases and J by 4 bases, with 10 bases left in between. The CDR3 reads CSVVWGGTEAFF. The CDR3 DNA sequence: TGCAGCGTTGTCTGGGGGGGCACTGAAGCTTTCTTT.

This chain uses TRBV7-9 with TRBJ1-2; D uncertain. V was pared by 0 bases and J by 3 bases, with 8 bases between. The germline CDR1 and CDR2 sequences are SEHNR and FQNEAQ (reference sequence). This CDR3 comprises 14 residues. The CDR3 DNA sequence: TGTGCCAGCAGCTTAGCAGGGAGCGACTATGGCTACACCTTC. It codes for CASSLAGSDYGYTF. The full variable domain, with the rest looked up from reference TRBV7-9 and TRBJ1-2, is DTGVSQNPRHKITKRGQNVTFRCDPISEHNRLYWYRQTLGQGPEFLTYFQNEAQLEKSRLLSDRFSAERPKGSFSTLEIQRTEQGDSAMYLCASSLAGSDYGYTFGSGTRLTVV.

The rearrangement uses TRBV2 and TRBJ2-5, with D hard to call. Trimming cost V 8 bases and J 1 base, with 8 bases left between them. Per the germline V gene, CDR1 is SNHLY and CDR2 is FYNNEI. This CDR3 contains 12 residues. As DNA, the CDR3 is TGTGCCAGCGAATTACTCCAAGAGACCCAGTACTTC. Amino acid sequence: CASELLQETQYF.

J is TRBJ1-2 and V is TRBV10-2; D is unclear. The CDR3 is 17 amino acids. Between the trimmed V and J ends, which lost 7 bases and 5 bases, there was a span of 26 bases. Germline CDR1 WSHSY, CDR2 SAAADI. DNA of the CDR3: TGCGCCAGCATGGGAAACGCCGGGATCCTTACAACATATGGCTACACCTTC. Translation: CASMGNAGILTTYGYTF.

J is TRBJ1-2 and V is TRBV5-4; D is possibly TRBD1 (5 bases). Trimming took off 5 bases at V and 2 bases at J, with 16 bases between the two ends. This CDR3 has 15 amino acids. Germline CDR1 is SGHNT and CDR2 is YYREEE (reference sequence). The CDR3 protein is CASRNRTGENYGYTF. The CDR3, as DNA: TGTGCCAGCAGAAACAGGACGGGGGAAAACTATGGCTACACCTTC.

The chain has TRBV11-2 and TRBJ2-4; TRBD1 might be the D (7 bases). Looked up from germline, CDR1 is SGHAT and CDR2 is FQNNGV. V lost 5 bases, J lost 13 bases, and 15 bases lay in between. The CDR3 length is 12 residues. CDR3 amino acids: CASSPMGGQQYF. CDR3 DNA sequence: TGTGCCAGCAGCCCAATGGGGGGACAGCAGTACTTC.

The genes are TRBV7-8 and TRBJ2-7; D may be TRBD1 (6 bases). Germline V gene sequence: CDR1 SGHVS, CDR2 FQNEAQ. The CDR3 consists of 12 residues. Trimming took off 4 bases at V and 4 bases at J, with 8 bases between the two ends. CDR3 loop: CASSSRGYEQYF. In nucleotides, the CDR3 is TGTGCCAGCAGCTCCAGGGGTTACGAGCAGTACTTC. The entire variable domain, with the rest obtained from reference TRBV7-8 and TRBJ2-7, is as follows: GAGVSQSPRYKVAKRGQDVALRCDPISGHVSLFWYQQALGQGPEFLTYFQNEAQLDKSGLPSDRFFAERPEGSVSTLKIQRTQQEDSAVYLCASSSRGYEQYFGPGTRLTVT.

The rearrangement links TRBV2 to TRBJ2-3; the match to TRBD2 covers 12 bases. J lost 4 bases, V lost 8 bases, and 4 bases had no gene match. The CDR3 totals 14 residues. From germline, CDR1 is SNHLY and CDR2 FYNNEI. The CDR3 DNA reads as TGTGCCAGCTTGGGACTAGCGGGCCCAGATACGCAGTATTTT. It is translated as CASLGLAGPDTQYF.